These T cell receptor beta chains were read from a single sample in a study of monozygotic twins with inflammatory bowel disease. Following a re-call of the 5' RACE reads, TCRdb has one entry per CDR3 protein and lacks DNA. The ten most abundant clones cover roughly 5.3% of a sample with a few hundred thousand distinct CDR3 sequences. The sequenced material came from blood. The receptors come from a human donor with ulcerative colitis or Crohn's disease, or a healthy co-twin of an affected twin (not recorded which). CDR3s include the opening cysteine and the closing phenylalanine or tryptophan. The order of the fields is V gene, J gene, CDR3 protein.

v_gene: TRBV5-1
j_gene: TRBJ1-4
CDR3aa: CASSLRQGTFNEKLFF

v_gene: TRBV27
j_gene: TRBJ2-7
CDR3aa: CASSLGISYEQYF

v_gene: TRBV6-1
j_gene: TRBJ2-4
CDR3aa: CASSDFGQLAKNIQYF

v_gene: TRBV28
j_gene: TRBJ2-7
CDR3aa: CASSSSSPGVSEQYF

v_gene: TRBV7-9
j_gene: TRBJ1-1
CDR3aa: CASSLRQGGAFF

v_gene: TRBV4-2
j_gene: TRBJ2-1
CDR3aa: CASSQGDRDYEQFF

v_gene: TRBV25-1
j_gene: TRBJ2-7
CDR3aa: CASSEPGLRMSDEQYF

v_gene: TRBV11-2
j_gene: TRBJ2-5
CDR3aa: CASSLPREGTSETQYF

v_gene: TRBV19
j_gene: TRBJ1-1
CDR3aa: CASSTRQRSGTEAFF

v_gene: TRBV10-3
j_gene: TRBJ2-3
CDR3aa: CAISDGGGSSTDTQYF